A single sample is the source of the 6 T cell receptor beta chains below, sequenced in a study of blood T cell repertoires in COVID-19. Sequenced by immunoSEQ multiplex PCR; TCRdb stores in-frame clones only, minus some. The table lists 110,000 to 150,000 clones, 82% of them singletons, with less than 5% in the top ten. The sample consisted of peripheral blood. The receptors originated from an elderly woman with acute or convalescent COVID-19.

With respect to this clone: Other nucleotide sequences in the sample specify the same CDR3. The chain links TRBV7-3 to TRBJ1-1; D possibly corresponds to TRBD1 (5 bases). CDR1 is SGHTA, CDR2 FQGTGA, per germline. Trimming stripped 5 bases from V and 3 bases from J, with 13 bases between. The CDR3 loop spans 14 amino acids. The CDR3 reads CASSLTGGDTEAFF. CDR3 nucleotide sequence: TGTGCCAGCAGCCTCACCGGGGGGGACACTGAAGCTTTCTTT. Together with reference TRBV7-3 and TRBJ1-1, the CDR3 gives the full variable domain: GAGVSQTPSNKVTEKGKYVELRCDPISGHTALYWYRQSLGQGPEFLIYFQGTGAADDSGLPNDRFFAVRPEGSVSTLKIQRTERGDSAVYLCASSLTGGDTEAFFGQGTRLTVV.

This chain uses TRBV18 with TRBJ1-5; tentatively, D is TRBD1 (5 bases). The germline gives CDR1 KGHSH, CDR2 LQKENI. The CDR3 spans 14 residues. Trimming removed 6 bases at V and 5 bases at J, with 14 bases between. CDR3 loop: CASSGGGTDQPQHF. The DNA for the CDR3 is TGTGCCAGCTCGGGGGGAGGGACCGATCAGCCCCAGCATTTT.

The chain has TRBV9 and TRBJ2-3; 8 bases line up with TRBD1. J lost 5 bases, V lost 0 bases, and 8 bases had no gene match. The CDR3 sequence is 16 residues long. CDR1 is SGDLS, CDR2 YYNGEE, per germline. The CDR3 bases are TGTGCCAGCAGCGTAGCCCAGGGGGCGTATGGAGATACGCAGTATTTT. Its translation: CASSVAQGAYGDTQYF.

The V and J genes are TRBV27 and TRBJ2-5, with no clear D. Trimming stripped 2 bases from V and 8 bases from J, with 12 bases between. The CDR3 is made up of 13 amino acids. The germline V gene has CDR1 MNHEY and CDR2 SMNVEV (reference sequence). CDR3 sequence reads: CASSLGAVGTQYF. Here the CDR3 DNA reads TGTGCCAGCAGTTTAGGAGCTGTGGGTACCCAGTACTTC.

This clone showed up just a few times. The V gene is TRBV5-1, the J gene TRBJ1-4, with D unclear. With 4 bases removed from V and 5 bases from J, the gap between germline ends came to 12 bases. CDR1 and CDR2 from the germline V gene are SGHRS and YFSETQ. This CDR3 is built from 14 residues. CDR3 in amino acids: CASSPRGRNEKLFF. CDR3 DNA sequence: TGCGCCAGCAGCCCCCGAGGCCGGAATGAAAAACTGTTTTTT.

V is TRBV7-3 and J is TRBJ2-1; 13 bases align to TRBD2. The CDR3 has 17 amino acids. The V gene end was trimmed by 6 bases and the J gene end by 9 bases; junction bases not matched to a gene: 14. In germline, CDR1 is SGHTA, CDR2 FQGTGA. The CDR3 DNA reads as TGTGCCAGCAGTTCCACCGTTCCGGGACTAGCGGGGTTTGAGCAGTTCTTC. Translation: CASSSTVPGLAGFEQFF. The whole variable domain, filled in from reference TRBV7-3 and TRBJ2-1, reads GAGVSQTPSNKVTEKGKYVELRCDPISGHTALYWYRQSLGQGPEFLIYFQGTGAADDSGLPNDRFFAVRPEGSVSTLKIQRTERGDSAVYLCASSSTVPGLAGFEQFFGPGTRLTVL.